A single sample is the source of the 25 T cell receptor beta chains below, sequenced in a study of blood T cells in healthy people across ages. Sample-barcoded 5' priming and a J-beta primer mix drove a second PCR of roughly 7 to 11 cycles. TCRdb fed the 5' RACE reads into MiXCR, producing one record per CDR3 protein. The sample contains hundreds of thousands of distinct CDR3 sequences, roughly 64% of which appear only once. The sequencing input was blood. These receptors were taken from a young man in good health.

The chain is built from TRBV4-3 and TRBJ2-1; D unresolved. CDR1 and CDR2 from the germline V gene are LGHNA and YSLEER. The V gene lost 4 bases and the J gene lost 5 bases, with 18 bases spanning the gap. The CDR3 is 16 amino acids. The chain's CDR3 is CASSRTETLYNNEQFF. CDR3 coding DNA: TGCGCCAGCAGCCGAACCGAAACCCTCTATAACAATGAGCAGTTCTTC.

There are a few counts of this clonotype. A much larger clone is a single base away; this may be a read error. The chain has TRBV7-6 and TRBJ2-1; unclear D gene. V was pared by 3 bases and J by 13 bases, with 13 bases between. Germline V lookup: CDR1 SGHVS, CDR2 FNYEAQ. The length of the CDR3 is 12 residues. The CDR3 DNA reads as TGTGCCAGCAGCTTGCCCGACCGGACCCAGTTCTTC. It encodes CASSLPDRTQFF.

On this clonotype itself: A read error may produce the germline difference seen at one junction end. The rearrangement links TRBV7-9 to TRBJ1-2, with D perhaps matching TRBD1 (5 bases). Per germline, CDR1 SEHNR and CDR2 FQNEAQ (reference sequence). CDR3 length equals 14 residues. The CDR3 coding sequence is TGTGCCAGCAACTTAGACAGAGCTAACTATGGCTACACCTTC. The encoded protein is CASNLDRANYGYTF.

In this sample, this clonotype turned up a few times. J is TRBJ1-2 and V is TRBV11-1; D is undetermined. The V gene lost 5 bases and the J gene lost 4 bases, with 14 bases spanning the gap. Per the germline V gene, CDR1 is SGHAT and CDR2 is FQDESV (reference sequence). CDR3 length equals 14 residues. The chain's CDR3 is CASSPSALSYGYTF. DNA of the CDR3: TGTGCCAGCAGCCCCAGTGCTCTATCCTATGGCTACACCTTC.

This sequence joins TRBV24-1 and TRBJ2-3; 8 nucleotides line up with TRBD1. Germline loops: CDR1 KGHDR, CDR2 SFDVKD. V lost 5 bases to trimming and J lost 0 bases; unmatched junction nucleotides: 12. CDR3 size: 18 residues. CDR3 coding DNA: TGTGCCACCAGTGGTCTTCAGGGGGCTACCCGAAGCACAGATACGCAGTATTTT. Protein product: CATSGLQGATRSTDTQYF.

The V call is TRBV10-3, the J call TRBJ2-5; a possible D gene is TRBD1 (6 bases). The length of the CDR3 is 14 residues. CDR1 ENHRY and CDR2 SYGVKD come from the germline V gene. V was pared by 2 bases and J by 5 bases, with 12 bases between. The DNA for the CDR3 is TGTGCCATCAGTGAGGAGACAGGTATGGAGACCCAGTACTTC. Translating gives CAISEETGMETQYF.

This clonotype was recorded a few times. This chain's CDR3 is CASSKTSTDTQYF. The DNA for the CDR3 is TGTGCCAGCAGCAAGACTAGCACAGATACGCAGTATTTT. V usage is TRBV7-2 and J usage is TRBJ2-3; D is unresolved. V was trimmed by 5 bases and J by 0 bases, leaving 6 bases between them. The CDR3 runs to 13 residues. Germline V lookup: CDR1 SGHTA, CDR2 FQGNSA.

Written as DNA, the CDR3 is TGTGCCAGTAGTAAAGCGGTCACCTACGAGCAGTACTTC. It translates to CASSKAVTYEQYF. The gene calls are TRBV19 and TRBJ2-7; D perhaps matches TRBD2 (5 bases). Germline lookup yields CDR1 LNHDA and CDR2 SQIVND (reference sequence). The CDR3 runs to 13 residues. V was shortened by 4 bases and J by 2 bases, with 9 bases between the two germline ends.

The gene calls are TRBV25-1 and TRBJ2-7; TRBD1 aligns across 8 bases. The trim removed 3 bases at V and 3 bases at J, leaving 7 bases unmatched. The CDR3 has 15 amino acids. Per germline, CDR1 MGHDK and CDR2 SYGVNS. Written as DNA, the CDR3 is TGTGCCAGCAGTGACCCCGGGACAGGACTCTACGAGCAGTACTTC. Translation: CASSDPGTGLYEQYF.

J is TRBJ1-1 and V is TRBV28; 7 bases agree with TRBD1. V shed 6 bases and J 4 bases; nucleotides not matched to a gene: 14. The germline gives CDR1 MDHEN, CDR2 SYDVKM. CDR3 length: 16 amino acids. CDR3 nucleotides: TGTGCCAGCAGCGAGACAGGGTCCCTCGGCGGCACTGAAGCTTTCTTT. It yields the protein CASSETGSLGGTEAFF. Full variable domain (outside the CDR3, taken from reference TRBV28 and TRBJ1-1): DVKVTQSSRYLVKRTGEKVFLECVQDMDHENMFWYRQDPGLGLRLIYFSYDVKMKEKGDIPEGYSVSREKKERFSLILESASTNQTSMYLCASSETGSLGGTEAFFGQGTRLTVV.

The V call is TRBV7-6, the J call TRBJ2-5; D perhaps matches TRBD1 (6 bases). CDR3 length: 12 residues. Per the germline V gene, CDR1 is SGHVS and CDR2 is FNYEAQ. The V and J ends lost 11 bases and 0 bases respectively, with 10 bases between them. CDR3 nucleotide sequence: TGTGCCTCGGGACAATACCAAGAGACCCAGTACTTC. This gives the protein CASGQYQETQYF.

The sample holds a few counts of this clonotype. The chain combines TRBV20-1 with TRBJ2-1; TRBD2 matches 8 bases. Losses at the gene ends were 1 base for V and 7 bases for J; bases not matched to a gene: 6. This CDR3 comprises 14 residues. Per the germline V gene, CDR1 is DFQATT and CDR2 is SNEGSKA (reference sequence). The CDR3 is CSARGLAGRNEQFF. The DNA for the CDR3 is TGCAGTGCTAGAGGCCTAGCGGGCCGGAATGAGCAGTTCTTC.

For the CDR3, the DNA is TGCAGTGCACGCGCTGTCTTAGATTATAATTCACCCCTCCACTTT. Translating it yields CSARAVLDYNSPLHF. The rearrangement joins TRBV20-1 to TRBJ1-6; D remains ambiguous. The V and J ends lost 6 bases and 4 bases respectively, with 16 bases between them. The CDR3 is 15 amino acids. Germline V gene lookup returns CDR1 DFQATT and CDR2 SNEGSKA (reference sequence).

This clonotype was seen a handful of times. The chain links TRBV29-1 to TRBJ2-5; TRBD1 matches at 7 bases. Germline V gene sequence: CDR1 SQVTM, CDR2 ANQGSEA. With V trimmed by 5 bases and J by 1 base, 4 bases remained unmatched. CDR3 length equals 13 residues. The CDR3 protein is CSVKRTGQETQYF. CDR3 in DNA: TGCAGCGTTAAGCGGACAGGCCAAGAGACCCAGTACTTC. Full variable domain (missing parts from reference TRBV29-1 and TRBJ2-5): SAVISQKPSRDICQRGTSLTIQCQVDSQVTMMFWYRQQPGQSLTLIATANQGSEATYESGFVIDKFPISRPNLTFSTLTVSNMSPEDSSIYLCSVKRTGQETQYFGPGTRLLVL.

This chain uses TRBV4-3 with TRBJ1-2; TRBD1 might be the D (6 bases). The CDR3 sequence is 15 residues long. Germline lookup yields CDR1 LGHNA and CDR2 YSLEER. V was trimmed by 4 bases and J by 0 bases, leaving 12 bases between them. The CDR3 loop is CASSPDRLANYGYTF. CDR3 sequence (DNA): TGCGCCAGCAGCCCGGACAGACTAGCTAACTATGGCTACACCTTC.

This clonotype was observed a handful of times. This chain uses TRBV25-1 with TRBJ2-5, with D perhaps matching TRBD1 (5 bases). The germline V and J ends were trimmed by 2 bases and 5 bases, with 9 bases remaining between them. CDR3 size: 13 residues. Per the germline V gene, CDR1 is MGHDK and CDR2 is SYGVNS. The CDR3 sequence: CASSEGQGETQYF. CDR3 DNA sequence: TGTGCCAGCAGTGAAGGGCAGGGTGAGACCCAGTACTTC. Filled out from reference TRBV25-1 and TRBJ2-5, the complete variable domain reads EADIYQTPRYLVIGTGKKITLECSQTMGHDKMYWYQQDPGMELHLIHYSYGVNSTEKGDLSSESTVSRIRTEHFPLTLESARPSHTSQYLCASSEGQGETQYFGPGTRLLVL.

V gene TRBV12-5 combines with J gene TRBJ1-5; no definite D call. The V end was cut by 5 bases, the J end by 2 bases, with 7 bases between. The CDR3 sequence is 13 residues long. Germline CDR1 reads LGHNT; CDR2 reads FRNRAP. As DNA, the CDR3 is TGTGCTAGTGGTCAGTCAGGCAATCAGCCCCAGCATTTT. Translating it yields CASGQSGNQPQHF.

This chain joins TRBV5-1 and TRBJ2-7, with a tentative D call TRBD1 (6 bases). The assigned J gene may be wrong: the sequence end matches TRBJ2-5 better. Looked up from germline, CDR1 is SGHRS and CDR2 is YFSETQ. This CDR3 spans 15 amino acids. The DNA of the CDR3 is TGCGCCAGCAGCTTCGGGGACAATTCCGGGGAGACCCAGTACTTC. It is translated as CASSFGDNSGETQYF.

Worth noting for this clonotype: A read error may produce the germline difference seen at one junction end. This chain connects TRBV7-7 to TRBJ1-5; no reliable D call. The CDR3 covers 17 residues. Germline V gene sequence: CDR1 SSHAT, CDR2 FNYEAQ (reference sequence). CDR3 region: CASSLFPKTFEGQPQHF. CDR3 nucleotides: TGTGCTAGCAGCTTGTTCCCCAAGACGTTCGAAGGTCAGCCCCAGCATTTT.

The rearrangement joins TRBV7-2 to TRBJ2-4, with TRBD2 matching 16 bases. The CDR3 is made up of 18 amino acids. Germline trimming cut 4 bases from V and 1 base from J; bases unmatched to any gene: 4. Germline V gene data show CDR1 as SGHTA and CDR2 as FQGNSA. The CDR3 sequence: CASSSGLAGGPAKNIQYF. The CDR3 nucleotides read TGTGCCAGCAGCTCGGGACTAGCGGGAGGGCCTGCCAAAAACATTCAGTACTTC. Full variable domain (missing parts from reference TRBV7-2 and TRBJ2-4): GAGVSQSPSNKVTEKGKDVELRCDPISGHTALYWYRQSLGQGLEFLIYFQGNSAPDKSGLPSDRFSAERTGGSVSTLTIQRTQQEDSAVYLCASSSGLAGGPAKNIQYFGAGTRLSVL.

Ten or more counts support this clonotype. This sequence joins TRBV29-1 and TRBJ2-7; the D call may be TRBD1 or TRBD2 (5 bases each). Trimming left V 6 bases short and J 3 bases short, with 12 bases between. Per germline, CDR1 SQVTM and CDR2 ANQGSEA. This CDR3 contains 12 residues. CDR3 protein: CSVDGAGYEQYF. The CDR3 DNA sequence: TGCAGCGTGGACGGGGCAGGCTACGAGCAGTACTTC.

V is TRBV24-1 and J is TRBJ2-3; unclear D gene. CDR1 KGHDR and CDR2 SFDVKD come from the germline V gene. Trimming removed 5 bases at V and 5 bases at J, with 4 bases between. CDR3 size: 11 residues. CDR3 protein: CATSAEDTQYF. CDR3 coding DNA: TGTGCCACCAGTGCGGAAGATACGCAGTATTTT.

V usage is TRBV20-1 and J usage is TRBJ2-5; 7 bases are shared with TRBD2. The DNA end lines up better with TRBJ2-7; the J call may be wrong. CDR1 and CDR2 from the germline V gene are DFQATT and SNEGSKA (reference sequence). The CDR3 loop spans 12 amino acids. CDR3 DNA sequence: TGCAGTGCTATCCGCGGGAGTTACGAGCAGTACTTC. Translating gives CSAIRGSYEQYF.

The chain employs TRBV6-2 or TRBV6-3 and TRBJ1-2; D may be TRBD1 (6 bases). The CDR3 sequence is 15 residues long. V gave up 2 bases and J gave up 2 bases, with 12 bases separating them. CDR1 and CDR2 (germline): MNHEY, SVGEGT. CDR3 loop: CASSYPLDRNYGYTF. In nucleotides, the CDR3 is TGTGCCAGCAGTTACCCCCTTGACAGGAACTATGGCTACACCTTC.

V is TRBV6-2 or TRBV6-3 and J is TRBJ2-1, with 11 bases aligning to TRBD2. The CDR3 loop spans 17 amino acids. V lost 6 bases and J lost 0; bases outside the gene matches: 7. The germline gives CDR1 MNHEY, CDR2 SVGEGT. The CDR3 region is CASSDGLAGSSYNEQFF. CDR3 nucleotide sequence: TGTGCCAGCAGCGACGGACTAGCGGGTAGCTCCTACAATGAGCAGTTCTTC.